This T cell receptor (beta chain) originates from a study of shared T cell receptors in the human thymus. V lost 6 bases to trimming and J lost 2 bases; unmatched junction nucleotides: 7. The germline CDR1 and CDR2 sequences are MDHEN and SYDVKM. The CDR3 is made up of 15 amino acids. Measured with immunoSEQ multiplex PCR; TCRdb has only the in-frame clones, and not every one. The sample records under 700,000 clones, approximately 80% being singletons. This sample was shared with a second study, whose subject was human thymus T cells. Per that study: The source of the thymus tissue was resections taken during corrective heart surgery.

The chain recombines TRBV28 with TRBJ2-3; 8 nucleotides agree with TRBD1. The sample consisted of thymocytes. This sequence originates from a boy under two years old with a congenital heart defect. CDR3 bases: TGTGCCAGCAGGGCTGGACAGGGCCTCACAGATACGCAGTATTTT. Residues: CASRAGQGLTDTQYF.